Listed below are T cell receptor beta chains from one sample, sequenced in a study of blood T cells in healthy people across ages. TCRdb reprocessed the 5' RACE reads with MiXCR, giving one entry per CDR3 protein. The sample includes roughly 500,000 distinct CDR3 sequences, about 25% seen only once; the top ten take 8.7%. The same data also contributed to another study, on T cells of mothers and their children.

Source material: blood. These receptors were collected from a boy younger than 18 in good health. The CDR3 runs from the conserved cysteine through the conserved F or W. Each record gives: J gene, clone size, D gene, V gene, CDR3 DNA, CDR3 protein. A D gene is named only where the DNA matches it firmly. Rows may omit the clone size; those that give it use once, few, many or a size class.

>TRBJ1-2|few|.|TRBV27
TGTGCCAGCAGTTTATCGGCAGGGCCCGGTAACTATGGCTACACCTTC
CASSLSAGPGNYGYTF
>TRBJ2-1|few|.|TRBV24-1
TGTGCCACCAGTGATTTCGGAGGGGGCAGGGCTAGAAATGAGCAGTTCTTC
CATSDFGGGRARNEQFF
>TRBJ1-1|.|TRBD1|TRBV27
TGTGCCAGCAAAACTTCTAAGAGGACAGGGCAGAACACGGAAGCTTTCTTT
CASKTSKRTGQNTEAFF
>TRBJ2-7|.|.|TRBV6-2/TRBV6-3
TGTGCCAGCACCCAACGCCACGAGCAGCACTTC
CASTQRHEQHF
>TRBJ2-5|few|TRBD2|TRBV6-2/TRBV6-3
TGTGCCAGCAGCCCCGGGAGGAGGGTTGGAGAGACCCAGTACTTC
CASSPGRRVGETQYF
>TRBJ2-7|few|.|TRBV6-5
TGTGCCAGCAGTTACCAGCAGGCTGGGTTGGAGCAGTACTTC
CASSYQQAGLEQYF
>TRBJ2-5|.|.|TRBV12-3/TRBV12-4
TGTGCCAGCAGTTTGTACAGGGGAGGAGAAGAGACCCAGTACTTC
CASSLYRGGEETQYF
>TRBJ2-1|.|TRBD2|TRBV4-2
TGTGCCAGCAGCCAAGGGGGACTAGCGAGCAATGAGCAGTTCTTC
CASSQGGLASNEQFF
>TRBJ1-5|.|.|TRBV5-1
TGCGCCAGCAGCTTGGGGTATAGCAATCAGCCCCAGCATTTT
CASSLGYSNQPQHF
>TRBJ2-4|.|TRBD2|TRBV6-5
TGTGTCAGCAGTTACCTTCTAGCGGGGAGCCCCGGAAACATTCAGTACTTC
CVSSYLLAGSPGNIQYF
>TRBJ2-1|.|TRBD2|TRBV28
TGTGCCAGCAGTTTTCCCTGGACTAGCGGGAGCTATTCCTACAATGAGCAGTTCTTC
CASSFPWTSGSYSYNEQFF
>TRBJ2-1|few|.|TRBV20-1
TGCAGTGCTAAGGTCTCCGGGAGCTCCTACAATGAGCAGTTCTTC
CSAKVSGSSYNEQFF
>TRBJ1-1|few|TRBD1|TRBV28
TGTGCCAGCAGTTTACGGGGACAGAGACTGAACACTGAAGCTTTCTTT
CASSLRGQRLNTEAFF
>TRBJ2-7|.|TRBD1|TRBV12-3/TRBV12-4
TGTGCCAGCAGTGAGGGACAGGGGCACTACGAGCAGTACTTC
CASSEGQGHYEQYF
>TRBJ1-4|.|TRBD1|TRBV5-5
TGTGCCAGCAGCGAGATCGAGAGGACAGGCTATGAAAAACTGTTTTTT
CASSEIERTGYEKLFF
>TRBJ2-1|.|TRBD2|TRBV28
TGTGCCAGCAGAAAAGCGGGAGGGCCGAGAGGTAATGAGCAGTTCTTC
CASRKAGGPRGNEQFF
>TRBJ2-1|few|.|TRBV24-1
TGTGCCACCAGTGCCCTGGGCTACTATGAGCAGTTCTTC
CATSALGYYEQFF
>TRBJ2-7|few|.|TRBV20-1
TGCAGTGCTAGAGTTTTTTACGGGAGGGGGCTCGAGCAGTACTTC
CSARVFYGRGLEQYF
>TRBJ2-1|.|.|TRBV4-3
TGCGCCAGCAGCCAAGTCCACAGCTCCTACAATGAGCAGTTCTTC
CASSQVHSSYNEQFF
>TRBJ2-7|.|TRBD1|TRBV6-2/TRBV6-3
TGTGCCAGCACCACAGCCGGGACAGGGTACCGCGAGCAGTACTTC
CASTTAGTGYREQYF
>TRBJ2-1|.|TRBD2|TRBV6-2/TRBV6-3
TGTGCCAGCAGCGCGGGGGGGCAACACAATGAGCAGTTCTTC
CASSAGGQHNEQFF
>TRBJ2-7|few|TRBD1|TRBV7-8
TGTGCCAGCAGCCCCGGCAAGGGACAGGGTCTCTACGAGCAGTACTTC
CASSPGKGQGLYEQYF
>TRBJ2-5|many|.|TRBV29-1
TGCAGCGTTGAAGATTCCGGGAATGACCAAGAGACCCAGTACTTC
CSVEDSGNDQETQYF
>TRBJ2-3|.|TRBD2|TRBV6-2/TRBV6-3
TGTGCCAGCAGTTTTAGCGGGGCTCGAGATACGCAGTATTTT
CASSFSGARDTQYF
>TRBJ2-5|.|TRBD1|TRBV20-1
TGCAGTGCTAGAGAACAGGGGGCGGCCTTCGAGACCCAGTACTTC
CSAREQGAAFETQYF
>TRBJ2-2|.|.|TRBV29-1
TGCAGCGCCCAGAGGGGCACCAACACCGGGGAGCTGTTTTTT
CSAQRGTNTGELFF
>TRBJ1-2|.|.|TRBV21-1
TGTGCCTCTCGGGGGTCAGGCCCTACTCCGGGGGGCTACACCTTC
CASRGSGPTPGGYTF
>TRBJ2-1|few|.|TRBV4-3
TGCGCCAGCAGCCCGGACAGTTACCGATACAATGAGCAGTTCTTC
CASSPDSYRYNEQFF
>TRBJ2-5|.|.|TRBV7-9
TGTGCCAGCAGCGATGGACTGCTGGGGGAGACCCAGTACTTC
CASSDGLLGETQYF
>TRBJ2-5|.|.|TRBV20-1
TGCAGTGCTAGAAACGCGGGGGCTATCGAGACCCAGTACTTC
CSARNAGAIETQYF
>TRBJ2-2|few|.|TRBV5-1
TGCGCCAGCAGCTTGGCCGAGGGTCGGGCCACCGGGGAGCTGTTTTTT
CASSLAEGRATGELFF
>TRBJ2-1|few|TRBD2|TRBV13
TGTGCCAGCAGCTCCAAACTAGCGGGGGCCTACAATGAGCAGTTCTTC
CASSSKLAGAYNEQFF
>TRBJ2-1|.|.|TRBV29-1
TGCAGCGTTGATCCTATACGGCAGGGTAATGAGCAGTTCTTC
CSVDPIRQGNEQFF
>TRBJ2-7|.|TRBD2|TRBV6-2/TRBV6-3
TGTGCCAGCAGTTACGCTAGCGGGAGGGTGTCCTACGAGCAGTACTTC
CASSYASGRVSYEQYF
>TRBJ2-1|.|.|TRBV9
TGTGCCAGCAGCCCGTTCGTTCAGGTCGGCTACAATGAGCAGTTCTTC
CASSPFVQVGYNEQFF
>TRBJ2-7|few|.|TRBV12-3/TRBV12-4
TGTGCCAGCAGCCCTGGCTCTTACGGAGAGCAGTACTTC
CASSPGSYGEQYF
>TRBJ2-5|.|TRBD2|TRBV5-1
TGCGCCAGCAGCATGGACCTAGCGGGAGTGCAGTACTTC
CASSMDLAGVQYF
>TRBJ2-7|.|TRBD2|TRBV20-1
TGCAGTGCGGACCCTAAGCGGGGGCTCTACGAGCAGTACTTC
CSADPKRGLYEQYF
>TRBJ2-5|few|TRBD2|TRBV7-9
TGTGCCTGCCACTTTAGCGGGGCTATACAAGAGACCCAGTACTTC
CACHFSGAIQETQYF
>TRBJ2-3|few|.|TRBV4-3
TGCGCCAGCAGCGACTTAGGGGAGACAGATACGCAGTATTTT
CASSDLGETDTQYF
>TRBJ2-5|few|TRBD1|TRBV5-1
TGCGCCAGCTACCGAGGCAGGGGGCAAGAGACCCAGTACTTC
CASYRGRGQETQYF
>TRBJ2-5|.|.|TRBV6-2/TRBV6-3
TGTGCCAGCAGTTTGTACGCTTCACGAGAGGAGACCCAGTACTTC
CASSLYASREETQYF
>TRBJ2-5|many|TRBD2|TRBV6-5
TGTGCCAGCAGTTACCCCCTGAGCGGGGGGACCCAAGAGACCCAGTACTTC
CASSYPLSGGTQETQYF
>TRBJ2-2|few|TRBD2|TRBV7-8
TGTGCCAGCAGCCCTCTACCTATGACTAGCGGTGCGAACACCGGGGAGCTGTTTTTT
CASSPLPMTSGANTGELFF
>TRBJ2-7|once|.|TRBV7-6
TGTGCCAGCAGCTCGACGACGGGCCTCGTCGAGCAGTACTTC
CASSSTTGLVEQYF
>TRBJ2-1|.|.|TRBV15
TGTGCCACCATCGGTGGTCGGGAGTTCCCCTACAATGAGCAGTTCTTC
CATIGGREFPYNEQFF
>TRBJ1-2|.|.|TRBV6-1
TGTGCCAGCAGTACGACTAAGGCAGGGTTAGCTAACTATGGCTACACCTTC
CASSTTKAGLANYGYTF